This TCR beta chain was documented in a study of blood T cell repertoires in COVID-19. Study-wide context: Some COVID-19 samples were acute and others convalescent; all came from the United States, Italy and Spain. Nucleic acid was either cDNA or gDNA, and it came from T cells, B-cell-depleted T cells, or PBMCs.

In the original analysis: Scientists estimated how many nucleated cells there were by amplifying reference gene primers. Repertoires were generated with immunoSEQ multiplex PCR, while TCRdb's copy carries only in-frame clones and drops some. The V and J calls and clone size were taken over from that table, and D and trimming were inferred from the DNA. The top ten hold around 3.2% of the sample, which has 150,000 to 200,000 clones, 85% seen once. This CDR3 has 14 residues. Trimming cost V 4 bases and J 8 bases, with 14 bases left between them. The germline V gene has CDR1 LNHDA and CDR2 SQIVND (reference sequence).

J is TRBJ1-4 and V is TRBV19, with a weak D call TRBD1 (6 bases). The TCR comes from a human donor with acute or convalescent COVID-19. The donor label of this sample is uncertain. Specimen: peripheral blood. The CDR3 sequence is CASSTTGWGEKLFF. Written as DNA, the CDR3 is TGTGCCAGTAGTACGACAGGTTGGGGGGAAAAACTGTTTTTT.